These 27 T cell receptor beta chains were all obtained from the same sample, sequenced in a study of T-cell reconstitution after alpha-beta-depleted transplantation in children. Unique molecular identifiers were incorporated during preparation of the TCRbeta library. TCRdb fed the PCR reads into MiXCR, producing one record per CDR3 protein. Of roughly 300,000 distinct CDR3 sequences in the sample, roughly 11% were seen once. This material consisted of peripheral blood, taken 180 days after TCRalphabeta/CD19-depleted stem cell transplant. These receptors all stem from a male patient aged 2-15 years who had a stem cell transplant for chronic granulomatous disease, so the T cells may come from the graft donor.

This clonotype has ten or more counts. This rearrangement joins TRBV20-1 to TRBJ1-2; 11 positions agree with TRBD1. V shed 3 bases and J 7 bases; nucleotides not matched to a gene: 4. This CDR3 contains 13 residues. The germline V gene encodes CDR1 DFQATT and CDR2 SNEGSKA (reference sequence). The CDR3 reads CSARSDRGRGYTF. CDR3 bases: TGCAGTGCTAGGTCGGACAGGGGGCGTGGCTACACCTTC.

Many counts were recorded for this clonotype. V and J are TRBV4-3 and TRBJ2-3; no definite D call. V was cut by 0 bases and J by 8 bases, with 15 bases left in between. This CDR3 is built from 15 residues. Germline V gene data show CDR1 as LGHNA and CDR2 as YSLEER. The CDR3 here is CASSQESGHVGTQYF. DNA of the CDR3: TGCGCCAGCAGCCAAGAGTCTGGTCACGTCGGTACGCAGTATTTT.

This clonotype was counted ten times or more. V and J are TRBV6-1 and TRBJ2-7; D might be TRBD1 (5 bases). The CDR3 is 14 amino acids. Germline CDR1 MNHNS, CDR2 SASEGT. V lost 6 bases and J 3 bases, leaving 15 bases between the germline ends. The CDR3 DNA reads TGTGCCAGCAGCAGGGCCGAAACGGTCTACGAGCAGTACTTC. Protein: CASSRAETVYEQYF.

This clonotype was found many times. The rearrangement links TRBV12-3 or TRBV12-4 to TRBJ2-1; TRBD1 agrees at 7 bases. V trimming: 7 bases; J trimming: 4 bases; junction bases outside the gene matches: 4. The CDR3 length is 13 residues. CDR3 coding DNA: TGTGCCAGCACCCGGGACAGTTACAATGAGCAGTTCTTC. It encodes CASTRDSYNEQFF.

Of note for this clonotype: This could be a read error, since a much larger clone is one nucleotide away. The chain couples TRBV20-1 to TRBJ2-5; TRBD1 agrees at 7 bases. The CDR3 extends over 15 amino acids. The germline V gene has CDR1 DFQATT and CDR2 SNEGSKA (reference sequence). J gave up 1 base and V 4 bases, and 9 bases lay outside the gene matches. The CDR3 is CSAMIGRGIQETQYF. CDR3 bases: TGCAGTGCTATGATCGGCAGGGGGATCCAAGAGACCCAGTACTTC.

Many counts were recorded for this clonotype. The gene calls are TRBV12-3 or TRBV12-4 and TRBJ2-3, with D possibly TRBD2 on 5 matching bases. The germline V and J ends were trimmed by 9 bases and 1 base, with 17 bases remaining between them. The CDR3 is 15 residues long. The CDR3 DNA sequence: TGTGCCAGTTCGAAGCCGGGATTTCGCACAGATACGCAGTATTTT. Translation gives CASSKPGFRTDTQYF.

This clonotype was seen repeatedly, ten times or more. CDR3 sequence reads: CSASDYQETQYF. CDR3 DNA sequence: TGCAGTGCTAGCGACTACCAAGAGACCCAGTACTTC. The V gene is TRBV20-1, the J gene TRBJ2-5; D is undetermined. Germline CDR1 DFQATT, CDR2 SNEGSKA (reference sequence). The CDR3 length is 12 residues. V lost 3 bases and J lost 0, with 5 bases in between.

This clonotype was recorded many times. This chain uses TRBV7-2 with TRBJ1-1; no firm D call. V was shortened by 3 bases and J by 1 base, with 6 bases between the two germline ends. The germline V gene has CDR1 SGHTA and CDR2 FQGNSA. CDR3 length: 13 amino acids. CDR3 bases: TGTGCCAGCAGCTTTAACCAGAACACTGAAGCTTTCTTT. Translation: CASSFNQNTEAFF.

The chain is built from TRBV3-1 and TRBJ1-1; 8 bases agree with TRBD1. Germline CDR1 and CDR2: LGHDT and YNNKEL (reference sequence). Trimming took 7 bases from V and 0 from J; bases not matched to a gene: 4. This CDR3 contains 14 residues. DNA for the CDR3: TGTGCCAGCAAAACAGGGGGAATGAACACTGAAGCTTTCTTT. Residues: CASKTGGMNTEAFF.

This clonotype occurred many times. V gene TRBV4-2 combines with J gene TRBJ1-5; D is perhaps TRBD1 (6 bases). The CDR3 totals 15 residues. Germline values: CDR1 LGHNA, CDR2 YNFKEQ. The germline V and J ends were trimmed by 2 bases and 7 bases, with 15 bases remaining between them. CDR3 in amino acids: CASSQRRTDSQPQHF. In nucleotides, the CDR3 is TGTGCCAGCAGCCAACGAAGGACAGACAGCCAGCCCCAGCATTTT.

J is TRBJ2-7 and V is TRBV7-2, with D perhaps TRBD1 (5 bases). The CDR3 length is 14 residues. CDR1 and CDR2 from the germline V gene are SGHTA and FQGNSA. V was cut by 3 bases and J by 2 bases, with 11 bases left in between. CDR3 nucleotide sequence: TGTGCCAGCAGCTTTGCAGGGATTCCCTACGAGCAGTACTTC. Translating gives CASSFAGIPYEQYF.

This clonotype showed up many times. The V gene is TRBV29-1, the J gene TRBJ2-1; D remains ambiguous. Germline CDR1 is SQVTM and CDR2 is ANQGSEA. The CDR3 has 13 amino acids. V lost 1 base to trimming and J lost 3 bases, with 7 bases between them. In DNA, the CDR3 is TGCAGCGTTGAAGTGGAGATCTACAATGAGCAGTTCTTC. Translating gives CSVEVEIYNEQFF.

At least ten counts were recorded for this clonotype. V and J are TRBV12-3 or TRBV12-4 and TRBJ2-1; D may match TRBD1 or TRBD2 (6 bases each). The ends were cut back, 3 bases at V and 5 bases at J, with 11 bases in the middle. CDR3 size: 14 residues. Written as DNA, the CDR3 is TGTGCCAGCAGTTTTCGCGGGACAAACAATGAGCAGTTCTTC. It encodes CASSFRGTNNEQFF.

Ten or more counts support this clonotype. V usage is TRBV14 and J usage is TRBJ1-6, with D perhaps matching TRBD1 (6 bases). Germline values: CDR1 SGHDN, CDR2 FVKESK. This CDR3 comprises 14 residues. V was cut by 5 bases and J by 9 bases, with 14 bases left in between. The CDR3 loop is CASSTRGARSPLHF. The CDR3 DNA sequence: TGTGCCAGCAGCACCAGGGGAGCTCGTTCACCCCTCCACTTT. Complete variable domain (other parts from reference TRBV14 and TRBJ1-6): EAGVTQFPSHSVIEKGQTVTLRCDPISGHDNLYWYRRVMGKEIKFLLHFVKESKQDESGMPNNRFLAERTGGTYSTLKVQPAELEDSGVYFCASSTRGARSPLHFGNGTRLTVT.

This clonotype was recorded at least ten times. The CDR3, as DNA: TGTGCCAGCAGAAGGGAGGGGGCTTTGAACACTGAAGCTTTCTTT. Its translation is CASRREGALNTEAFF. The V call is TRBV27, the J call TRBJ1-1, with TRBD1 matching 7 bases. This CDR3 is 15 amino acids long. The V gene's germline CDR1 is MNHEY and CDR2 SMNVEV (reference sequence). The V and J ends lost 6 bases and 0 bases, in that order; junction bases with no gene match: 7.

This clonotype was seen ten or more times. This chain joins TRBV4-2 and TRBJ2-2, with TRBD2 as a possible D gene (7 bases). Germline V CDR1 and CDR2: LGHNA, YNFKEQ. The CDR3 covers 19 residues. Trimming left V 0 bases short and J 4 bases short, with 21 bases between. CDR3 sequence reads: CASSQDRIWWGGLTGELFF. The CDR3 DNA is TGTGCCAGCAGCCAAGATCGAATTTGGTGGGGGGGCCTCACCGGGGAGCTGTTTTTT.

This clonotype was seen just once. A much bigger clone sits one base away, suggesting this may be a read error. The V and J genes are TRBV11-2 and TRBJ1-1; D possibly corresponds to TRBD1 (5 bases). The CDR3 totals 15 residues. Trimming left V 1 base short and J 1 base short, with 10 bases between. The V gene's germline CDR1 is SGHAT and CDR2 FQNNGV. CDR3 nucleotides: TGTGCCAGCAGCTTAGTAGGGGCACGGAACACTGAAGCTTTCTTT. It codes for CASSLVGARNTEAFF.

This clonotype was observed at least ten times. The V gene is TRBV5-1, the J gene TRBJ2-1; TRBD1 agrees at 7 bases. There are 15 residues in the CDR3. V lost 2 bases and J lost 9; bases outside the gene matches: 11. Looked up from germline, CDR1 is SGHRS and CDR2 is YFSETQ. DNA of the CDR3: TGCGCCAGCAGCTTCGGCCAGGGGGTAATTAGTGAGCAGTTCTTC. Translating gives CASSFGQGVISEQFF.

The table lists this clonotype with many counts. An end of the junction does not agree with germline; a read error may underlie this. The chain has TRBV20-1 and TRBJ2-7, with D perhaps matching TRBD1 or TRBD2 (7 bases each). The CDR3 runs to 14 residues. The germline V gene encodes CDR1 DFQATT and CDR2 SNEGSKA (reference sequence). This chain's CDR3 is CSARGGGSRYEQYF. In DNA form, the CDR3 reads TGCAGTGCCAGAGGGGGCGGGAGCCGCTACGAGCAGTACTTC.

On this clonotype itself: This may be a read error, as it is one base from a much larger clone. V is TRBV5-1 and J is TRBJ2-5, with no clear D. V dropped 4 bases and J dropped 2 bases, with 9 bases sitting between them. The CDR3 is 13 residues long. Germline V gives CDR1 SGHRS, CDR2 YFSETQ. CDR3 nucleotide sequence: TGCGCCAGCAGCCCGGACCTTCAAGAGACCCAGTACTTC. Its protein is CASSPDLQETQYF. The entire variable domain, with the rest obtained from reference TRBV5-1 and TRBJ2-5, is as follows: KAGVTQTPRYLIKTRGQQVTLSCSPISGHRSVSWYQQTPGQGLQFLFEYFSETQRNKGNFPGRFSGRQFSNSRSEMNVSTLELGDSALYLCASSPDLQETQYFGPGTRLLVL.

This clonotype was detected ten times or more. The chain combines TRBV27 with TRBJ2-7; possible D gene TRBD2, 6 bases. Germline loops: CDR1 MNHEY, CDR2 SMNVEV (reference sequence). CDR3 length: 15 amino acids. Trimming shortened V by 4 bases and J by 1 base, and 14 bases separated the two germline ends. The CDR3 DNA follows: TGTGCCAGCAGTTCATCGGGAGTAGTGTCCTACGAGCAGTACTTC. Its protein product is CASSSSGVVSYEQYF.

This clonotype was detected ten times or more. The V and J genes are TRBV7-6 and TRBJ2-7, with no clear D. The V end lost 1 base, the J end lost 4 bases, and 11 bases lay between the germline ends. Germline V gene lookup returns CDR1 SGHVS and CDR2 FNYEAQ. The CDR3 sequence is 14 residues long. The CDR3 spells CASSLEGLPYEQYF. CDR3 bases: TGTGCCAGCAGCTTAGAGGGTCTTCCGTACGAGCAGTACTTC.

There are many counts of this clonotype. The chain is built from TRBV28 and TRBJ2-1; either TRBD1 or TRBD2 may fit D (5 bases each). The germline gives CDR1 MDHEN, CDR2 SYDVKM. This CDR3 is 13 amino acids long. Between the trimmed V and J ends, which lost 5 bases and 9 bases, there was a span of 14 bases. CDR3 nucleotide sequence: TGTGCCAGCAGTCACAGGAGTGGGGGTGAGCAGTTCTTC. Translated: CASSHRSGGEQFF.

This clonotype was seen ten or more times. The V and J genes are TRBV5-1 and TRBJ1-6; D might be TRBD1 (5 bases). Trimming pared 4 bases from V and 2 bases from J, leaving 13 bases between. The germline CDR1 and CDR2 sequences are SGHRS and YFSETQ. The CDR3 runs 16 residues. The CDR3 loop reads CASSPSPRAYNSPLHF. The CDR3 nucleotides read TGCGCCAGCAGCCCTAGTCCCAGGGCCTATAATTCACCCCTCCACTTT.

This clonotype was recorded at least ten times. The chain links TRBV20-1 to TRBJ2-5; D is undetermined. Trimming took off 5 bases at V and 1 base at J, with 11 bases between the two ends. There are 13 residues in the CDR3. Germline CDR1 and CDR2: DFQATT and SNEGSKA (reference sequence). DNA of the CDR3: TGCAGTGCTCCTGACACTTTCCAAGAGACCCAGTACTTC. Protein sequence: CSAPDTFQETQYF.

The sample holds many counts of this clonotype. This chain connects TRBV5-4 to TRBJ2-3, with D possibly TRBD1 on 5 matching bases. The CDR3 is made up of 15 amino acids. Germline lookup yields CDR1 SGHNT and CDR2 YYREEE (reference sequence). Trimming took off 4 bases at V and 2 bases at J, with 14 bases between the two ends. CDR3 in DNA: TGTGCCAGCAGCGCCCCACAGGTCCCCACAGATACGCAGTATTTT. It yields the protein CASSAPQVPTDTQYF.

This clonotype was counted at least ten times. The gene calls are TRBV3-1 and TRBJ2-2; the match to TRBD1 covers 7 bases. This CDR3 comprises 12 residues. The germline gives CDR1 LGHDT, CDR2 YNNKEL (reference sequence). With 5 bases clipped from V and 8 bases from J, the junction kept 2 bases outside the gene matches. The CDR3: CASSYRGGELFF. The CDR3 nucleotides are TGTGCCAGCAGCTACAGGGGTGGGGAGCTGTTTTTT.